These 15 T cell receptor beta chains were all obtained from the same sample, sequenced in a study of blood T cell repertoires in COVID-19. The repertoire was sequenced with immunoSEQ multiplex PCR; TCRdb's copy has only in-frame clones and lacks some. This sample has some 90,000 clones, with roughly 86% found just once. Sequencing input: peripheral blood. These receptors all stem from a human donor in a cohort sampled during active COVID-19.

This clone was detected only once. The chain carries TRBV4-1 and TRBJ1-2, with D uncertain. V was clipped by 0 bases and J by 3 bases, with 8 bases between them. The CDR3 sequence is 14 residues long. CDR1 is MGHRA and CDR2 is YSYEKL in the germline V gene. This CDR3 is CASSQEGRDYGYTF. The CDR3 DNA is TGCGCCAGCAGCCAAGAGGGTCGGGACTATGGCTACACCTTC.

The CDR3: CASSQWGAGGEDTQYF. The DNA of the CDR3 is TGTGCCAGCAGCCAATGGGGGGCGGGGGGGGAAGATACGCAGTATTTT. This chain joins TRBV3-1 (or the pseudogene TRBV3-2) and TRBJ2-3; 9 bases match TRBD2. This CDR3 has 16 amino acids. The germline CDR1 and CDR2 sequences are LGHDT and YNNKEL (reference sequence). V lost 2 bases and J lost 5; bases outside the gene matches: 8.

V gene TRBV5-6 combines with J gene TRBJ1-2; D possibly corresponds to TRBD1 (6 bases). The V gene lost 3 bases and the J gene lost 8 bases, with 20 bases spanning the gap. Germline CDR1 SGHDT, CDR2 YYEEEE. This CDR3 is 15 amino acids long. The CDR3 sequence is CASSWGEFTGKGYTF. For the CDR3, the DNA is TGTGCCAGCAGCTGGGGAGAGTTCACAGGGAAGGGCTACACCTTC.

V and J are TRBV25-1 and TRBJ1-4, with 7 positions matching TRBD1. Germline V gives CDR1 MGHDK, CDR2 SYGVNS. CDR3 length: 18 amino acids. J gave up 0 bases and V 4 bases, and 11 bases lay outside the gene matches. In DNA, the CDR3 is TGTGCCAGCAGTGGGGAACAGGGGACTGTGGCAACTAATGAAAAACTGTTTTTT. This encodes CASSGEQGTVATNEKLFF.

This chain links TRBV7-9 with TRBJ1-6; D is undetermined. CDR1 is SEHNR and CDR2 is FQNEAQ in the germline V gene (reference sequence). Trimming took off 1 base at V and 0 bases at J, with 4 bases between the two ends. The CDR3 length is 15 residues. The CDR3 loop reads CASSLGSSYNSPLHF. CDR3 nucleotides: TGTGCCAGCAGCTTAGGGAGCTCCTATAATTCACCCCTCCACTTT.

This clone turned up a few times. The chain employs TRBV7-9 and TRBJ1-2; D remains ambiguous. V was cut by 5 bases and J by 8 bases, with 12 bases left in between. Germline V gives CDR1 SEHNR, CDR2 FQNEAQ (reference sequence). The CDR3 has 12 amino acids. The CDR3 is CASSILREGYTF. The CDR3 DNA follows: TGTGCCAGCAGCATACTTCGCGAGGGCTACACCTTC.

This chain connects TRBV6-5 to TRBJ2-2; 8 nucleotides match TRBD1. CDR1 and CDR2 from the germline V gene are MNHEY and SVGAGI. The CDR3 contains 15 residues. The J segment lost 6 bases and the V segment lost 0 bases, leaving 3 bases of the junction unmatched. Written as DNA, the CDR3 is TGTGCCAGCAGTTACTCACCAGGGGGCGCCGGGGAGCTGTTTTTT. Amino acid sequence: CASSYSPGGAGELFF.

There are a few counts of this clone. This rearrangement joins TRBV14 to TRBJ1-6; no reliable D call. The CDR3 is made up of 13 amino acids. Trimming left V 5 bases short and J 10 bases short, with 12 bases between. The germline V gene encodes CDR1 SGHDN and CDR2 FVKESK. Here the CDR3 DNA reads TGTGCCAGCAGCTTGCAGACTGGATCACCCCTCCACTTT. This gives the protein CASSLQTGSPLHF.

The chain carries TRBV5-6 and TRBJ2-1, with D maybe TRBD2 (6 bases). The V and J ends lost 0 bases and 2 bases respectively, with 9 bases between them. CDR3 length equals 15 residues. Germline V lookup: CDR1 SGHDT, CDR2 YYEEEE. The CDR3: CASSLGSGPYNEQFF. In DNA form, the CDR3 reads TGTGCCAGCAGCTTGGGTAGCGGACCCTACAATGAGCAGTTCTTC.

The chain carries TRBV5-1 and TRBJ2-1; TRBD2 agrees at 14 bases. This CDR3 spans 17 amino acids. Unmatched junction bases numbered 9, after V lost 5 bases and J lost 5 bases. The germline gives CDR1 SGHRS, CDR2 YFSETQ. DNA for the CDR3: TGCGCCAGCAGGACGGAAATGGGACTAGCGGGAGACAATGAGCAGTTCTTC. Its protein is CASRTEMGLAGDNEQFF.

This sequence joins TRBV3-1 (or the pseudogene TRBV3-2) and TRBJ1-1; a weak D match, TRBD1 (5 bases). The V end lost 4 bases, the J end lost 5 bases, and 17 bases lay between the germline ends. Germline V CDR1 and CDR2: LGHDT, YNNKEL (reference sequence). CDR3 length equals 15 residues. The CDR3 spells CASSPRLGGGTEAFF. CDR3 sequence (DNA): TGTGCCAGCAGCCCCCGCTTGGGGGGAGGGACTGAAGCTTTCTTT.

In DNA, the CDR3 is TGTGCCTGGAGCAGGCAGGGGGCGAGAGAGCAGTACTTC. Amino acid sequence: CAWSRQGAREQYF. The genes are TRBV30 and TRBJ2-7; TRBD1 matches at 8 bases. Germline V CDR1 and CDR2: GTSNPN, SVGIG (reference sequence). V gave up 3 bases and J gave up 7 bases; unmatched junction bases: 8. The CDR3 has 13 residues.

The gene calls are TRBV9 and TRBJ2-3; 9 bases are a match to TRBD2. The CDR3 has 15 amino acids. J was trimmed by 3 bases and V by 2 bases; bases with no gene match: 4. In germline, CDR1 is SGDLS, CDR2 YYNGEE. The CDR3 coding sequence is TGTGCCAGCAGCGTTTTAGCGGGAGCGACAGATACGCAGTATTTT. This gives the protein CASSVLAGATDTQYF. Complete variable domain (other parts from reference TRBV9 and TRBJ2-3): DSGVTQTPKHLITATGQRVTLRCSPRSGDLSVYWYQQSLDQGLQFLIQYYNGEERAKGNILERFSAQQFPDLHSELNLSSLELGDSALYFCASSVLAGATDTQYFGPGTRLTVL.

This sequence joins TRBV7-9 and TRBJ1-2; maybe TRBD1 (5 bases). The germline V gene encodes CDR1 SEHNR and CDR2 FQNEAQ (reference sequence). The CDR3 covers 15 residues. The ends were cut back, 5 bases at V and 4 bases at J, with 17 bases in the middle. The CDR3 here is CASSHEGTTSYGYTF. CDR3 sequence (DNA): TGTGCCAGCAGCCATGAGGGGACTACCTCCTATGGCTACACCTTC.

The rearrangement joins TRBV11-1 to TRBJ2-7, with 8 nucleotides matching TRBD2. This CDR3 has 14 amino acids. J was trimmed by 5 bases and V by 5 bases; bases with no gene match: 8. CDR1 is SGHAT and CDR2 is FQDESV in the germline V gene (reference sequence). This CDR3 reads CASSIPGLAHEQYF. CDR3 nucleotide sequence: TGTGCCAGCAGCATCCCAGGACTAGCCCACGAGCAGTACTTC.